This T cell receptor (beta chain) came from a study of T cells in Graves' hyperthyroidism and ophthalmopathy. TCR beta CDR3 regions were amplified from RNA. A set of HTBI primers served as the primers for a first-round RT-PCR of the TCR CDR3. A single record per CDR3 protein comes from TCRdb applying MiXCR to the multiplex PCR reads. This sample has 450,000 to 600,000 distinct CDR3 sequences, with 14% found just once. Graves' hyperthyroidism was deemed stable absent ophthalmopathy progression within 18 months. Uncontrolled infection, other autoimmune disease, pregnancy or lactation excluded patients. Trimming cost V 8 bases and J 8 bases, with 9 bases left between them. Germline values: CDR1 WSHSY, CDR2 SAAADI. CDR3 length: 11 amino acids.

The receptor was isolated from a woman between 40 and 50 years old with Graves' hyperthyroidism. Material: blood. This sequence joins TRBV10-2 and TRBJ1-4, with a possible D match to TRBD1 (5 bases). The CDR3 nucleotides read TGCGCCAGCCGGACAATCGAAAAACTGTTTTTT. As protein: CASRTIEKLFF.